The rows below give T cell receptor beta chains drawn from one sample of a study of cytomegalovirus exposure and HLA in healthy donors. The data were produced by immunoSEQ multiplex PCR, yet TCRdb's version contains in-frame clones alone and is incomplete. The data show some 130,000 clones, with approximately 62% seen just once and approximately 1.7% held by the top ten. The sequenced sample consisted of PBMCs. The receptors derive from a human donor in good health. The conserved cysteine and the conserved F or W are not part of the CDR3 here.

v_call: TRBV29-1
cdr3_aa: SARTSGNEQF

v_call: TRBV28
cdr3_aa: ASRGTGYYEQY

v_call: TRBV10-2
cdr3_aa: ATQNPGQGRYEQY

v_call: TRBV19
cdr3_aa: ASSVLSGNTYEQY

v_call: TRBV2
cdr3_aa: ASEPDRSSYEQY

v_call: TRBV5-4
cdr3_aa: ASSLEAGNTEAF

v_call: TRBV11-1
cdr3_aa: ASSLIPGTYEQY

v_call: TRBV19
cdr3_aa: ASSIQLAGLTDTQY

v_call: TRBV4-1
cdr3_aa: ASSPRDRGMQF

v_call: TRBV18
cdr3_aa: ASSPLAGYTGKLF

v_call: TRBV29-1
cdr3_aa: SVVFVDTQY

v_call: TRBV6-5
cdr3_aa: ASTEFGNTGELF

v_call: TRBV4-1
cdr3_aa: ASSQEGGSRNEQF

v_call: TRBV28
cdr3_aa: ASSTPGQGQETQY

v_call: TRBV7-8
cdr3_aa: ASSWAGQPQH

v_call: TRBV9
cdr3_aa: ASSVRSNTEAF

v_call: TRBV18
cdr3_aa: ASSPNRAGTDTQY

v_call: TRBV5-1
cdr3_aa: ASSPQGAGAYEQY

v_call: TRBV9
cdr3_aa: ASSVAGTMGYEQY

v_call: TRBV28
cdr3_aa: ASNPRYRGWGNTIY

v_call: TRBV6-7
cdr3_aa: ASSYPTGGRGNQPQH

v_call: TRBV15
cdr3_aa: ATSSGTSPVPDTQY

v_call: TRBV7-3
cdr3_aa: ASSFWRGNYNEQF

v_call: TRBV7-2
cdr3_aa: ASSPAGQREGYEQY

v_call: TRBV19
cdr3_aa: ASSIDSGLETQY

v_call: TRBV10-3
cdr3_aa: AISVGKDGRSGANVLT

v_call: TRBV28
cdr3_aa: ASSPVGDPAGNTIY

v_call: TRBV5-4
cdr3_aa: APFLPQH

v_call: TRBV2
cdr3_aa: ARSDRYLVEQY

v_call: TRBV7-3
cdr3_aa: ASSLQGNTEAF

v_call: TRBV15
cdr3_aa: ATSRVTGLTDTQY

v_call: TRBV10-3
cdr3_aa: AINPAGLAGGYNEQF

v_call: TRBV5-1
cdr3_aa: ASGPGQARETQY

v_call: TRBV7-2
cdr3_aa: ASSLDLAGGEDTQY

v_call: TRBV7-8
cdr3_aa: ASTPDRGNEQF

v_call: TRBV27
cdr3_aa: ASSSDSDTYTDTQY

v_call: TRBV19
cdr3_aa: ASSFGTAGQNYNEQF

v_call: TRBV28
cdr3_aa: ASIPSGGWGDTQY

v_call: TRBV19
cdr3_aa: ASSMGRQGPGPEAF

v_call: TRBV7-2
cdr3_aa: ASSSQETQY

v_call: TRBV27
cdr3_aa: ASGRAGGSYNEQF

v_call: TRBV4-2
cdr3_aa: ASSQEDRSSYEQY

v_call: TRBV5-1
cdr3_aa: ASSLSTGGGRETQY

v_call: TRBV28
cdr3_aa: ASSLPGQGIYNEQF

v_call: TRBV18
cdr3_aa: ASSPQRTGVKGYEQY

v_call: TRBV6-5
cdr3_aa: ASSRGTRQDAQY

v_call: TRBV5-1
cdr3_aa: ASSSPSGRFTGELF